These 24 T cell receptor beta chains were sequenced from one sample in a study of CD8 T cells in ankylosing spondylitis. General study points: A TCR beta motif made of about 8 highly homologous variants seemed typical of ankylosing spondylitis blood.

The antigens for these receptors are not known. One entry per CDR3 protein results from TCRdb running MiXCR on the 5' RACE reads. The sample has some 220,000 distinct CDR3 sequences, 6% to 8.5% seen once. Specimen: blood, either unsorted or a sorted T cell fraction (not recorded which). The receptors here all came from a male donor with ankylosing spondylitis.

This clonotype was counted many times. The chain joins TRBV15 to TRBJ2-3, with a tentative D call TRBD2 (7 bases). Trimming left V 5 bases short and J 5 bases short, with 11 bases between. Germline loops: CDR1 LNHNV, CDR2 YYDKDF (reference sequence). The CDR3 runs 13 residues. CDR3 amino acids: CATSGGAGDTQYF. The DNA of the CDR3 is TGTGCCACCAGCGGGGGGGCAGGAGATACGCAGTATTTT.

This clonotype was recorded many times. V and J are TRBV28 and TRBJ1-5; D unresolved. The CDR3 is 14 amino acids. The V gene lost 2 bases and the J gene lost 2 bases, with 7 bases spanning the gap. CDR1 MDHEN and CDR2 SYDVKM come from the germline V gene. The CDR3: CASSLRVRNQPQHF. The CDR3 DNA reads TGTGCCAGCAGTTTAAGAGTTCGCAATCAGCCCCAGCATTTT.

This rearrangement joins TRBV7-9 to TRBJ2-7, with D maybe TRBD1 (6 bases). V shed 1 base and J shed 0 bases, with 10 bases lying between them. Germline lookup yields CDR1 SEHNR and CDR2 FQNEAQ (reference sequence). The CDR3 has 15 residues. This chain's CDR3 is CASSLVQGISYEQYF. CDR3 nucleotide sequence: TGTGCCAGCAGCTTAGTTCAGGGGATCTCCTACGAGCAGTACTTC.

Ten or more counts support this clonotype. The chain joins TRBV7-9 to TRBJ1-2; weak D call: TRBD1 (6 bases). Germline V gene sequence: CDR1 SEHNR, CDR2 FQNEAQ (reference sequence). V was trimmed by 3 bases and J by 2 bases, leaving 10 bases between them. The CDR3 is 14 amino acids. The CDR3 is CASSLRDRNYGYTF. CDR3 coding DNA: TGTGCCAGCAGCTTGAGAGACAGGAACTATGGCTACACCTTC. Using reference TRBV7-9 and TRBJ1-2 for the parts outside the CDR3, the full variable domain is DTGVSQNPRHKITKRGQNVTFRCDPISEHNRLYWYRQTLGQGPEFLTYFQNEAQLEKSRLLSDRFSAERPKGSFSTLEIQRTEQGDSAMYLCASSLRDRNYGYTFGSGTRLTVV.

This clonotype was seen only a few times. This chain links TRBV11-2 with TRBJ2-5; 10 bases align to TRBD1. There are 15 residues in the CDR3. The ends lost 8 bases at V and 5 bases at J; junction bases unmatched: 11. Germline V gene sequence: CDR1 SGHAT, CDR2 FQNNGV. CDR3 sequence: CASERVTGGGETQYF. In DNA form, the CDR3 reads TGTGCCAGCGAGCGGGTGACAGGGGGCGGGGAGACCCAGTACTTC.

This clonotype was counted many times. V and J are TRBV7-2 and TRBJ2-3; D is uncertain. Germline V CDR1 and CDR2: SGHTA, FQGNSA. Between the trimmed V and J ends, which lost 2 bases and 6 bases, there was a span of 9 bases. This CDR3 is built from 13 residues. The CDR3 sequence: CASSLYATDTQYF. The DNA for the CDR3 is TGTGCCAGCAGCTTATATGCTACGGATACGCAGTATTTT.

DNA of the CDR3: TGTGCCAGCAGCCAAGGACAGGGGGGGCCCTACGAGCAGTACTTC. The encoded protein is CASSQGQGGPYEQYF. The chain employs TRBV4-2 and TRBJ2-7; 9 bases fit TRBD1. Trimming took 1 base from V and 2 from J; bases not matched to a gene: 3. Germline lookup yields CDR1 LGHNA and CDR2 YNFKEQ. This CDR3 is 15 amino acids long.

This clonotype was recorded a few times. The chain couples TRBV12-5 to TRBJ2-5; 7 nucleotides align to TRBD1. Trimming removed 8 bases from V and 3 bases from J; junction bases left unmatched: 6. Germline CDR1 is LGHNT and CDR2 is FRNRAP. This CDR3 is built from 13 residues. CDR3 loop: CASRFTGEETQYF. The CDR3 DNA follows: TGTGCTAGTCGATTTACAGGGGAAGAGACCCAGTACTTC.

This clonotype appeared many times. The chain joins TRBV20-1 to TRBJ1-1; no clear D gene. The CDR3 loop spans 15 amino acids. The germline gives CDR1 DFQATT, CDR2 SNEGSKA (reference sequence). The V end was cut by 0 bases, the J end by 1 base, with 12 bases between. The chain's CDR3 is CSARDVRQTNTEAFF. Written as DNA, the CDR3 is TGCAGTGCTAGAGATGTACGCCAGACGAACACTGAAGCTTTCTTT.

In DNA form, the CDR3 reads TGCAGTGCCATCCGTGGGTGGAACTACGAGCAGTACTTC. Amino acid sequence: CSAIRGWNYEQYF. This chain joins TRBV20-1 and TRBJ2-7; D remains ambiguous. V was clipped by 6 bases and J by 3 bases, with 15 bases between them. Germline CDR1 is DFQATT and CDR2 is SNEGSKA (reference sequence). This CDR3 region has 13 residues.

This clonotype came up many times. The chain carries TRBV6-5 and TRBJ1-6; D is uncertain. Trimming cost V 2 bases and J 4 bases, with 12 bases left between them. Germline V gives CDR1 MNHEY, CDR2 SVGAGI. The CDR3 sequence is 16 residues long. The CDR3 nucleotides are TGTGCCAGCAGTTACGGGAGAGGGTATTATAATTCACCCCTCCACTTT. Translated, it gives CASSYGRGYYNSPLHF.

This clonotype was counted at least ten times. This sequence joins TRBV5-6 and TRBJ2-1, with D perhaps TRBD1 or TRBD2 (5 bases each). Germline values: CDR1 SGHDT, CDR2 YYEEEE. The V end was cut by 6 bases, the J end by 4 bases, with 14 bases between. This CDR3 region has 14 residues. The CDR3 loop reads CASTTIWGYNEQFF. The CDR3, as DNA: TGTGCCAGCACCACAATTTGGGGGTACAATGAGCAGTTCTTC.

There are many counts of this clonotype. The chain carries TRBV20-1 and TRBJ2-7; D could derive from TRBD1 or TRBD2 (5 bases each). V was shortened by 5 bases and J by 0 bases, with 11 bases between the two germline ends. Germline CDR1 and CDR2: DFQATT and SNEGSKA (reference sequence). The CDR3 has 13 residues. CDR3 protein: CSAAGTFSYEQYF. CDR3 in DNA: TGCAGTGCTGCCGGGACCTTCTCCTACGAGCAGTACTTC.

This clonotype was seen a few times. The gene calls are TRBV28 and TRBJ2-7; tentatively, D is TRBD1 or TRBD2 (6 bases each). This CDR3 contains 13 residues. The germline V gene encodes CDR1 MDHEN and CDR2 SYDVKM. V lost 3 bases and J 5 bases, leaving 11 bases between the germline ends. CDR3: CASSLRGANEQYF. In DNA form, the CDR3 reads TGTGCCAGCAGTTTGAGGGGGGCCAACGAGCAGTACTTC.

The gene calls are TRBV27 and TRBJ1-6; D is undetermined. Trimming cost V 6 bases and J 5 bases, with 14 bases left between them. Per germline, CDR1 MNHEY and CDR2 SMNVEV (reference sequence). CDR3 length equals 15 residues. As DNA, the CDR3 is TGTGCCAGCAGGGTGGGCGCCGGGGATAATTCACCCCTCCACTTT. This codes for CASRVGAGDNSPLHF.

This clonotype was recorded many times. CDR3 loop: CASSLADVGGFDGYTF. The CDR3, as DNA: TGTGCCAGCAGCTTAGCGGATGTAGGGGGGTTTGACGGCTACACCTTC. This chain links TRBV7-8 with TRBJ1-2, with D maybe TRBD1 (6 bases). Trimming left V 0 bases short and J 8 bases short, with 19 bases between. This CDR3 region has 16 residues. The germline CDR1 and CDR2 sequences are SGHVS and FQNEAQ.

In its sample, this clonotype was seen many times. CDR3 loop: CASSLESYEQYF. In DNA form, the CDR3 reads TGTGCCAGCAGTTTAGAGTCCTACGAGCAGTACTTC. The chain carries TRBV12-3 or TRBV12-4 and TRBJ2-7, with no clear D. CDR3 size: 12 residues. V shed 1 base and J shed 1 base, with 2 bases lying between them.

The J gene is TRBJ2-2, the V gene TRBV6-7, with D unclear. TRBV6-7 counts as an open reading frame of uncertain function. This CDR3 contains 13 residues. The V and J ends lost 6 bases and 6 bases respectively, with 11 bases between them. CDR3 loop: CASRRLGPGELFF. CDR3 coding DNA: TGTGCCAGCAGACGCCTAGGGCCCGGGGAGCTGTTTTTT.

This clonotype was counted at least ten times. The V and J genes are TRBV6-2 or TRBV6-3 and TRBJ2-7; D perhaps matches TRBD2 (5 bases). The V gene lost 0 bases and the J gene lost 2 bases, with 8 bases spanning the gap. The germline gives CDR1 MNHEY, CDR2 SVGEGT. The CDR3 contains 14 residues. The CDR3 reads CASSYSPGTYEQYF. The CDR3 DNA is TGTGCCAGCAGTTACTCGCCGGGAACCTACGAGCAGTACTTC.

The rearrangement joins TRBV7-9 to TRBJ2-5; no definite D call. V lost 3 bases and J 0 bases, leaving 5 bases between the germline ends. Germline lookup yields CDR1 SEHNR and CDR2 FQNEAQ (reference sequence). The CDR3 consists of 13 residues. The CDR3 reads CASSLGYQETQYF. The DNA for the CDR3 is TGTGCCAGCAGCTTGGGGTACCAAGAGACCCAGTACTTC. Supplemented by reference TRBV7-9 and TRBJ2-5, the full variable domain reads DTGVSQNPRHKITKRGQNVTFRCDPISEHNRLYWYRQTLGQGPEFLTYFQNEAQLEKSRLLSDRFSAERPKGSFSTLEIQRTEQGDSAMYLCASSLGYQETQYFGPGTRLLVL.

This clonotype showed up many times. The genes are TRBV4-3 and TRBJ2-7; 8 nucleotides match TRBD1. The CDR3 sequence is 15 residues long. V gave up 0 bases and J gave up 5 bases; unmatched junction bases: 6. The V gene's germline CDR1 is LGHNA and CDR2 YSLEER. The CDR3 loop reads CASSQDRAGGNEQYF. In DNA form, the CDR3 reads TGCGCCAGCAGCCAAGATCGGGCAGGGGGCAACGAGCAGTACTTC.

Ten or more counts support this clonotype. V is TRBV20-1 and J is TRBJ2-1, with 9 bases lining up with TRBD2. Germline V CDR1 and CDR2: DFQATT, SNEGSKA (reference sequence). CDR3 length: 14 residues. V lost 6 bases, J lost 3 bases, and 6 bases stayed unmatched. CDR3 loop: CSARMRGGYNEQFF. The CDR3 DNA sequence: TGCAGTGCCCGTATGCGGGGGGGCTACAATGAGCAGTTCTTC.

In this sample, this clonotype turned up a few times. The J gene is TRBJ1-4, the V gene TRBV7-8; D call uncertain. CDR1 SGHVS and CDR2 FQNEAQ come from the germline V gene. Trimming cost V 0 bases and J 6 bases, with 5 bases left between them. The CDR3 contains 13 residues. CDR3 in DNA: TGTGCCAGCAGCTTAGCCCAGGATGAAAAACTGTTTTTT. Translating it yields CASSLAQDEKLFF.

This clonotype came up many times. The rearrangement links TRBV7-9 to TRBJ1-2, with D hard to call. The CDR3 spans 16 residues. Germline V gene lookup returns CDR1 SEHNR and CDR2 FQNEAQ (reference sequence). V was shortened by 4 bases and J by 0 bases, with 15 bases between the two germline ends. The DNA of the CDR3 is TGTGCCAGCAGCTGGCCTAGAGCAATTGCTAACTATGGCTACACCTTC. Its protein product is CASSWPRAIANYGYTF.